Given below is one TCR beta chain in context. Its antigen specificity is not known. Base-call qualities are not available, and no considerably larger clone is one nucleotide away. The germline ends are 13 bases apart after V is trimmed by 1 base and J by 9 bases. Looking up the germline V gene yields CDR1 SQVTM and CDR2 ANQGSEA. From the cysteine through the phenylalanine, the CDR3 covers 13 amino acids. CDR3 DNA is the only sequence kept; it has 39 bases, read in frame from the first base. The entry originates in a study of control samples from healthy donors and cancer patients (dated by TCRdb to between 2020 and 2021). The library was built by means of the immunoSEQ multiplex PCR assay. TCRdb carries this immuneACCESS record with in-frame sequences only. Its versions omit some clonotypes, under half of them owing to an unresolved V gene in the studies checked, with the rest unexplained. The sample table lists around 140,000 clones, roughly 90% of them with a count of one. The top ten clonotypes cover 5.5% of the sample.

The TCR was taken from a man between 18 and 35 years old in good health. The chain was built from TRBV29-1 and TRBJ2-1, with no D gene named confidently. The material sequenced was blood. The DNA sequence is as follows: TGCAGCGTTGAAGCACGGTCGGGTGCTGAGCAGTTCTTC. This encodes CSVEARSGAEQFF.